The T cell receptor beta chain under discussion was sequenced for a study of control samples from healthy donors and cancer patients. Per the germline V gene, CDR1 is GTSNPN and CDR2 is SVGIG (reference sequence). Trimming at V came to 0 bases and at J to 7 bases, leaving 8 bases not matched to a gene. The CDR3 covers 14 residues. Only a few counts were recorded for this clone. Clones were sequenced by immunoSEQ multiplex PCR, and TCRdb holds only the in-frame ones, with some missing. The sample yields about 180,000 clones, roughly 90% seen once. The chain employs TRBV30 and TRBJ1-1; TRBD1 agrees at 7 bases. The sequence came from a woman aged 50 to 60 in good health. The material sequenced was blood. DNA of the CDR3: TGTGCCTGGAGTGTAGGGGGCCCTGGCAGTGAAGCTTTCTTT. Its protein product is CAWSVGGPGSEAFF.